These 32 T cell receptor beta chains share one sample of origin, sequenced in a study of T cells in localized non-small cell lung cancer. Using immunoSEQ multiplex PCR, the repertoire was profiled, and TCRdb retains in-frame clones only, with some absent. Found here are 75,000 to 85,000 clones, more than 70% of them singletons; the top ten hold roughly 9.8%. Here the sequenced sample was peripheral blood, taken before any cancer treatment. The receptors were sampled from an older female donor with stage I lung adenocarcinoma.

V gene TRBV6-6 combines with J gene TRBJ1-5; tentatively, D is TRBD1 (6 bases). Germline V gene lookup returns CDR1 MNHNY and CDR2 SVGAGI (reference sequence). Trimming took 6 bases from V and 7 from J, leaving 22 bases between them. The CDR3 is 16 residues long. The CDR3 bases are TGTGCCAGCAGCCCTCTAGGACAGAAGTGGGCCCAGCCCCAGCATTTT. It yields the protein CASSPLGQKWAQPQHF.

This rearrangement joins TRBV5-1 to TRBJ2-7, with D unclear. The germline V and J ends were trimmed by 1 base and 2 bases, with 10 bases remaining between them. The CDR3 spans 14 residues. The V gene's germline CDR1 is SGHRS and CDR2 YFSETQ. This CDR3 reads CASSLWGTPYEQYF. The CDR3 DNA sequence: TGCGCCAGCAGCTTGTGGGGAACCCCCTACGAGCAGTACTTC.

CDR3 DNA: TGTGCCAGCAGCTTAACTAGCGGCTATCGGAGTGAGCAGTTCTTC. Encoded protein: CASSLTSGYRSEQFF. The chain carries TRBV5-8 and TRBJ2-1; 8 bases are a match to TRBD2. The CDR3 runs 15 residues. Germline-derived CDR1 and CDR2 are SGHTS and YDEGEE. Losses at the gene ends were 2 bases for V and 9 bases for J; bases not matched to a gene: 10. Variable domain in full (rest from reference TRBV5-8 and TRBJ2-1): EAGVTQSPTHLIKTRGQQATLRCSPISGHTSVYWYQQALGLGLQFLLWYDEGEERNRGNFPPRFSGRQFPNYSSELNVNALELEDSALYLCASSLTSGYRSEQFFGPGTRLTVL.

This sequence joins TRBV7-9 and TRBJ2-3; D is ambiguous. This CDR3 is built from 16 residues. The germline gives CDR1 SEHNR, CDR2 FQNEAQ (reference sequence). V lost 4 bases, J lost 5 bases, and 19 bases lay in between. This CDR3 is CASSSLTRARGDTQYF. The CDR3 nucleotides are TGTGCCAGCAGCTCCCTTACCCGGGCCCGTGGAGATACGCAGTATTTT.

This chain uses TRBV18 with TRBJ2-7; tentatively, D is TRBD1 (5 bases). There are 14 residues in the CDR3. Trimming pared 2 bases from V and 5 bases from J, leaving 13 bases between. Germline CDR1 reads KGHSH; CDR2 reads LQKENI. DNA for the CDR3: TGTGCCAGCTCACCAGTGGCAGGGTCTAACGAGCAGTACTTC. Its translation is CASSPVAGSNEQYF.

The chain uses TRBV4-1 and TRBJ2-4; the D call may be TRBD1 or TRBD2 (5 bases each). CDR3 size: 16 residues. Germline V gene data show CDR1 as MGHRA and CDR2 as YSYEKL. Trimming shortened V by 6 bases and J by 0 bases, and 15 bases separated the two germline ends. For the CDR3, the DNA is TGCGCCAGCAGTCCCCTGGGGGTCGGAGCCAAAAACATTCAGTACTTC. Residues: CASSPLGVGAKNIQYF.

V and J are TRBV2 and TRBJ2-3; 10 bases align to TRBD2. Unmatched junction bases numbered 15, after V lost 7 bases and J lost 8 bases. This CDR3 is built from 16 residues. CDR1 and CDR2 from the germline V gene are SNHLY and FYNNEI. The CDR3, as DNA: TGTGCCAGCAAACTAGGGACTAGCGTCGGGAGAGGTACGCAGTATTTT. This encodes CASKLGTSVGRGTQYF. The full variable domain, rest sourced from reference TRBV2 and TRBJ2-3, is EPEVTQTPSHQVTQMGQEVILRCVPISNHLYFYWYRQILGQKVEFLVSFYNNEISEKSEIFDDQFSVERPDGSNFTLKIRSTKLEDSAMYFCASKLGTSVGRGTQYFGPGTRLTVL.

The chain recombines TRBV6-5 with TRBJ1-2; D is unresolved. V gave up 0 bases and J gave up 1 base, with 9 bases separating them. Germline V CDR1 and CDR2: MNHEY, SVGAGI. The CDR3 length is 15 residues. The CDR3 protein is CASSYSHSFNYGYTF. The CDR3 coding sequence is TGTGCCAGCAGTTACTCACACAGCTTTAACTATGGCTACACCTTC.

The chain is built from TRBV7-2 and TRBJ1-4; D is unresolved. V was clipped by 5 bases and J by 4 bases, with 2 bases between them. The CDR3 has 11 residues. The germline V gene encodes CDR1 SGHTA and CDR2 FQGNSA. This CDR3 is CASSRNEKLFF. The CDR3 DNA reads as TGTGCCAGCAGCCGTAATGAAAAACTGTTTTTT. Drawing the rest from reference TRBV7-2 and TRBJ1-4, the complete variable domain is GAGVSQSPSNKVTEKGKDVELRCDPISGHTALYWYRQSLGQGLEFLIYFQGNSAPDKSGLPSDRFSAERTGGSVSTLTIQRTQQEDSAVYLCASSRNEKLFFGSGTQLSVL.

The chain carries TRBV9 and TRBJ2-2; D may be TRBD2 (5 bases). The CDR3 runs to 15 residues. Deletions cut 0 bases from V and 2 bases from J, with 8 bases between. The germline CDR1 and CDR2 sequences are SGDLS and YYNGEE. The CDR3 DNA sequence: TGTGCCAGCAGCGTAGGAGGGTCCAACACCGGGGAGCTGTTTTTT. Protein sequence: CASSVGGSNTGELFF. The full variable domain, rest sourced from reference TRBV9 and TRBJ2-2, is DSGVTQTPKHLITATGQRVTLRCSPRSGDLSVYWYQQSLDQGLQFLIQYYNGEERAKGNILERFSAQQFPDLHSELNLSSLELGDSALYFCASSVGGSNTGELFFGEGSRLTVL.

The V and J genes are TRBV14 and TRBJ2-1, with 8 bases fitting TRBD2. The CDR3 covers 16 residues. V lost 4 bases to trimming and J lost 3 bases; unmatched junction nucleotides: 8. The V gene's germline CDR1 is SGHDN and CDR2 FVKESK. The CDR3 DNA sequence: TGTGCCAGCAGCCCCGGGTTGGCGGGAGGCTACAATGAGCAGTTCTTC. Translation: CASSPGLAGGYNEQFF.

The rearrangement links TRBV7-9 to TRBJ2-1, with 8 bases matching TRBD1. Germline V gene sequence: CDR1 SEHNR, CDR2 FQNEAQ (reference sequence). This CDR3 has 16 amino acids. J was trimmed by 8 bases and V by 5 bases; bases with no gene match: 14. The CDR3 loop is CASSRDDRGILDEQFF. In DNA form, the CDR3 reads TGTGCCAGCAGCCGCGACGACAGGGGTATATTGGATGAGCAGTTCTTC.

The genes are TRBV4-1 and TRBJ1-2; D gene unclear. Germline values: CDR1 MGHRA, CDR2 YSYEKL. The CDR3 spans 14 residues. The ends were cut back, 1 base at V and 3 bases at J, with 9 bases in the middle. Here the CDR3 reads CASSQGSGDYGYTF. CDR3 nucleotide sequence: TGCGCCAGCAGCCAAGGGTCAGGAGACTATGGCTACACCTTC.

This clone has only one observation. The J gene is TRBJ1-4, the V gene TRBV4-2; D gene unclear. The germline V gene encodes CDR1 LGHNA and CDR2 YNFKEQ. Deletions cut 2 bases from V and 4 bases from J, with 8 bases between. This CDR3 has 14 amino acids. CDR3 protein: CASSQNLDNEKLFF. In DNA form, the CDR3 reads TGTGCCAGCAGCCAAAACTTGGATAATGAAAAACTGTTTTTT.

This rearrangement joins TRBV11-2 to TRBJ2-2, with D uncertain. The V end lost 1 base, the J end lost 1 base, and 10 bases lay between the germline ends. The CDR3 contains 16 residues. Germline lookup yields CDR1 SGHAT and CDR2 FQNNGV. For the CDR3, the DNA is TGTGCCAGCAGCTTAGGGGTCCGGCAGAACACCGGGGAGCTGTTTTTT. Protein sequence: CASSLGVRQNTGELFF. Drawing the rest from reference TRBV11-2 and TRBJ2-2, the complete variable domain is EAGVAQSPRYKIIEKRQSVAFWCNPISGHATLYWYQQILGQGPKLLIQFQNNGVVDDSQLPKDRFSAERLKGVDSTLKIQPAKLEDSAVYLCASSLGVRQNTGELFFGEGSRLTVL.

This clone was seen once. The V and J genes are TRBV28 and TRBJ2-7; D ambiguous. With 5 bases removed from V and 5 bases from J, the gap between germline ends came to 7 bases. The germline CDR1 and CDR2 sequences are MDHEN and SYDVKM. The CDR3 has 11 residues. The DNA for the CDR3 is TGTGCCAGCAGTCCGTCGCACGAGCAGTACTTC. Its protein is CASSPSHEQYF.

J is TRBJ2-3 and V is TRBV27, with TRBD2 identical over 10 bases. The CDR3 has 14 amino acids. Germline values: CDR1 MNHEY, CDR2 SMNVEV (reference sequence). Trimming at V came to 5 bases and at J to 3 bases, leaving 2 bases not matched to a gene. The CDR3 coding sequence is TGTGCCAGCAGTCTAGCGGGAGAAACAGATACGCAGTATTTT. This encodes CASSLAGETDTQYF.

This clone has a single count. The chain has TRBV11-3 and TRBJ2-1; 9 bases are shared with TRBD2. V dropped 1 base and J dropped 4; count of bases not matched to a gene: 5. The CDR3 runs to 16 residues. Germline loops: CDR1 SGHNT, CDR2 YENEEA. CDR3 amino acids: CASSLGGSGRYNEQFF. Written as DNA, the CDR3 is TGTGCCAGCAGCTTAGGGGGTAGCGGGAGATACAATGAGCAGTTCTTC.

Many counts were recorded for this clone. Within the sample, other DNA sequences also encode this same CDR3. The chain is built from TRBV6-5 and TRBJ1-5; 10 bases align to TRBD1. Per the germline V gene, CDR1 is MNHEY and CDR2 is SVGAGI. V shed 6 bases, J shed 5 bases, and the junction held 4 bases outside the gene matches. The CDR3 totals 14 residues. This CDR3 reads CASRLTGGDQPQHF. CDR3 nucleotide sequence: TGTGCCAGCAGATTGACAGGGGGCGATCAGCCCCAGCATTTT.

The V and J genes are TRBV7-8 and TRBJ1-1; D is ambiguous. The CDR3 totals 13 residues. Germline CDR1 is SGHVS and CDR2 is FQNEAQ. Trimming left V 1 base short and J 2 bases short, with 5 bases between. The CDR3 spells CASSLDSNTEAFF. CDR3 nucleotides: TGTGCCAGCAGCTTAGACAGTAACACTGAAGCTTTCTTT.

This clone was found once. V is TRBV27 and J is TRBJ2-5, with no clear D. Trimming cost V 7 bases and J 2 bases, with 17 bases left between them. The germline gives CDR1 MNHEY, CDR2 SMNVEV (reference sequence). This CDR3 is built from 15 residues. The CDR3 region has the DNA TGTGCCAGCAAAGACCGAAAACTTGCTCAAGAGACCCAGTACTTC. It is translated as CASKDRKLAQETQYF.

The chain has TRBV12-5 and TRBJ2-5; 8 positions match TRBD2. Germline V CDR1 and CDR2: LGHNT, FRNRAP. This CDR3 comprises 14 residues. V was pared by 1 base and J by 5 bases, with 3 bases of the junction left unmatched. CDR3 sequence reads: CASGLGAGAETQYF. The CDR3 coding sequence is TGTGCTAGTGGTTTGGGAGCGGGAGCCGAGACCCAGTACTTC.

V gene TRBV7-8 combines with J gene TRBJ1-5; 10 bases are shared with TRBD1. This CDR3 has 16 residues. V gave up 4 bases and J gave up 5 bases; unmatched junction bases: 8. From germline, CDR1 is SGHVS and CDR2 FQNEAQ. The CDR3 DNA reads TGTGCCAGCAGCTCGACAGGGGGCGCGGGATATCAGCCCCAGCATTTT. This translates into CASSSTGGAGYQPQHF. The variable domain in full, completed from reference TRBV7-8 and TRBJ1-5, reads GAGVSQSPRYKVAKRGQDVALRCDPISGHVSLFWYQQALGQGPEFLTYFQNEAQLDKSGLPSDRFFAERPEGSVSTLKIQRTQQEDSAVYLCASSSTGGAGYQPQHFGDGTRLSIL.

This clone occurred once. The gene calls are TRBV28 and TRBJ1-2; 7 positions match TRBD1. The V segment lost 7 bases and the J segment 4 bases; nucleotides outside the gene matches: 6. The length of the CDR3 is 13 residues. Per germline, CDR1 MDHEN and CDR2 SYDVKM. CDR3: CASIGGGGYGYTF. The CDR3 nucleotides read TGTGCCAGCATAGGAGGGGGCGGCTATGGCTACACCTTC.

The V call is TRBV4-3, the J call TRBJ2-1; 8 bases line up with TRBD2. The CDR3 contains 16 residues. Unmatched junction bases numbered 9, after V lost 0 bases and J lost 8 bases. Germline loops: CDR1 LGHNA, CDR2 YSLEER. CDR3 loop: CASSQDWDSGTHEQFF. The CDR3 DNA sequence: TGCGCCAGCAGCCAAGATTGGGATAGCGGGACCCATGAGCAGTTCTTC.

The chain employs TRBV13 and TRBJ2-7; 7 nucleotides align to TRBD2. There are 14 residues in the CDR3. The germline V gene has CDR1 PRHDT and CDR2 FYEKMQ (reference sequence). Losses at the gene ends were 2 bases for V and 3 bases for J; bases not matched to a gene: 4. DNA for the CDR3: TGTGCCAGCAGCTTACTCGGCGGGGGCTACGAGCAGTACTTC. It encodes CASSLLGGGYEQYF. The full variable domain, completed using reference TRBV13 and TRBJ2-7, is AAGVIQSPRHLIKEKRETATLKCYPIPRHDTVYWYQQGPGQDPQFLISFYEKMQSDKGSIPDRFSAQQFSDYHSELNMSSLELGDSALYFCASSLLGGGYEQYFGPGTRLTVT.

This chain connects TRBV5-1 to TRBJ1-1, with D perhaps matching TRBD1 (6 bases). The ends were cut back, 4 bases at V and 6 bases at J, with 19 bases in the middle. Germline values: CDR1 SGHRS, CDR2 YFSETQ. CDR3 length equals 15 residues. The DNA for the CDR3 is TGCGCCAGCAGCCTAAACCTGGACAGCTTAGCTGAAGCTTTCTTT. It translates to CASSLNLDSLAEAFF.

For the CDR3, the DNA is TGTGCCAGTAGTATTAGCTGGACGCCCCGCTATGGCTATGGCTACACCTTC. Its translation: CASSISWTPRYGYGYTF. The chain has TRBV19 and TRBJ1-2; the D is unclear. Trimming pared 3 bases from V and 4 bases from J, leaving 21 bases between. In germline, CDR1 is LNHDA, CDR2 SQIVND (reference sequence). The CDR3 has 17 residues.

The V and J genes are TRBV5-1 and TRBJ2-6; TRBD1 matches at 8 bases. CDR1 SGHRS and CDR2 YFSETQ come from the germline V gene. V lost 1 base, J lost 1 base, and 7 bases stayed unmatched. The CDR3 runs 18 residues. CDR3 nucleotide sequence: TGCGCCAGCAGCTTGACAGGGGGAATCGTGTCTGGGGCCAACGTCCTGACTTTC. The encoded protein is CASSLTGGIVSGANVLTF.

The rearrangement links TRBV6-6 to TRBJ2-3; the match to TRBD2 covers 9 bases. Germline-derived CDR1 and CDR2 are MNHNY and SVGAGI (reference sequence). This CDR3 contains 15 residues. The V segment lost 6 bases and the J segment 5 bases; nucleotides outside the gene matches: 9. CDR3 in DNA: TGTGCCAGCAGCCAGAGCGGGAGGTCTGGAGATACGCAGTATTTT. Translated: CASSQSGRSGDTQYF.

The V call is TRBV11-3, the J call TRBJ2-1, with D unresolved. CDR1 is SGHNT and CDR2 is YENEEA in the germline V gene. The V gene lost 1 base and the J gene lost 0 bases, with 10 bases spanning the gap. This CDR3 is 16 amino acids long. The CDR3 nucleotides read TGTGCCAGCAGCTTAGGAGGCGGTAGCTCCTACAATGAGCAGTTCTTC. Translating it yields CASSLGGGSSYNEQFF.

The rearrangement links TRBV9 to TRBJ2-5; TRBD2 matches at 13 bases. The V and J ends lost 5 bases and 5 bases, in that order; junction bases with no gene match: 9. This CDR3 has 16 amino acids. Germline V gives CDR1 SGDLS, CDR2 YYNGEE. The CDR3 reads CASSGTSGTPGETQYF. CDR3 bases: TGTGCCAGCAGTGGGACTAGCGGGACCCCAGGGGAGACCCAGTACTTC.